This TCR beta chain originates from a study of blood T cell repertoires in COVID-19. Overall study context: Sources were T cells, B-cell-depleted T cells, or PBMCs; the material itself was cDNA or gDNA.

In the authors' methods: Reference gene primers were amplified, and this amplification served to estimate nucleated cell counts. Profiling relied on immunoSEQ multiplex PCR, and the TCRdb table lists in-frame clones only, not all of them. V, J and clone size were drawn from that table, and D and trimming were deduced from the DNA. The profile shows tens of thousands of clones, approximately 80% of them singletons. V was clipped by 5 bases and J by 5 bases, with 12 bases between them. Looked up from germline, CDR1 is SGHVS and CDR2 is FQNEAQ. The length of the CDR3 is 13 residues. This chain uses TRBV7-8 with TRBJ2-5, with D possibly TRBD2 on 5 matching bases. The source is a woman older than 75 with active or convalescent COVID-19. Sequenced input: peripheral blood. In DNA, the CDR3 is TGTGCCAGCAGCCTCGGAGGTTGGGAGACCCAGTACTTC. As protein: CASSLGGWETQYF.